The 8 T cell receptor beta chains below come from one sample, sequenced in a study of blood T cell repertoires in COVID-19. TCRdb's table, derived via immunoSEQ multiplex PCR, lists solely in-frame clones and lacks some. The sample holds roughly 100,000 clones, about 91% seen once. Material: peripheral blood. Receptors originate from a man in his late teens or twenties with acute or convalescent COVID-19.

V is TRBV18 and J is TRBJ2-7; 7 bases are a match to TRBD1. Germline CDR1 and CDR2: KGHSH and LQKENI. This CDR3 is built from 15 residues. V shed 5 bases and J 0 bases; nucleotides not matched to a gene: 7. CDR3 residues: CASSSGDRYSYEQYF. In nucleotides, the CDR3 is TGTGCCAGCTCATCCGGGGACAGATACTCCTACGAGCAGTACTTC.

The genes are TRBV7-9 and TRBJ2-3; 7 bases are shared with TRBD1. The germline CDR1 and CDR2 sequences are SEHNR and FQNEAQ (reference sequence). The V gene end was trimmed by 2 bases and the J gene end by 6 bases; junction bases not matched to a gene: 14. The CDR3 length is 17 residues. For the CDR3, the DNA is TGTGCCAGCAGCTTAATGACAGGGTCTGAAGATATCGATACGCAGTATTTT. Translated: CASSLMTGSEDIDTQYF.

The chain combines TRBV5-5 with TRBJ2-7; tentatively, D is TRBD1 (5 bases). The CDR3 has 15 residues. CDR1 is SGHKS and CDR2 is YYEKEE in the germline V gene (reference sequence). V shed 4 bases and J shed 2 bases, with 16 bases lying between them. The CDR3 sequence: CASSPPNRPAYEQYF. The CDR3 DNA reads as TGTGCCAGCAGCCCCCCCAACAGGCCAGCCTACGAGCAGTACTTC.

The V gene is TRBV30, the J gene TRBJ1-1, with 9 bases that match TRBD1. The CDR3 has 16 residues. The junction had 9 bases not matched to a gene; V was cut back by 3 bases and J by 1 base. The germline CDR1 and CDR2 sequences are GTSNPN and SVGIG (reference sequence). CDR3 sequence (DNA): TGTGCCTGGAGGGGGACAGGGTTCTTCGAGAACACTGAAGCTTTCTTT. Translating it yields CAWRGTGFFENTEAFF. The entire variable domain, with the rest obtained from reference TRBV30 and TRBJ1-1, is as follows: SQTIHQWPATLVQPVGSPLSLECTVEGTSNPNLYWYRQAAGRGLQLLFYSVGIGQISSEVPQNLSASRPQDRQFILSSKKLLLSDSGFYLCAWRGTGFFENTEAFFGQGTRLTVV.

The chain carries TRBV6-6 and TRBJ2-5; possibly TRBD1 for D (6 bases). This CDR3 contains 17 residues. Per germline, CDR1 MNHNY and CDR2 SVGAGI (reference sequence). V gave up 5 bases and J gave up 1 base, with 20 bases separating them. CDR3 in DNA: TGTGCCAGCAGTCCCCAGAAGGGGGTTTGGAGCCAAGAGACCCAGTACTTC. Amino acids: CASSPQKGVWSQETQYF.

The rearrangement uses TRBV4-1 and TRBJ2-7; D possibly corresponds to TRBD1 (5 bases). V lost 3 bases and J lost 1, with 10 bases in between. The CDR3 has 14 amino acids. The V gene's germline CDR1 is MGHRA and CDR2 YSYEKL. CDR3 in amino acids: CASSHRDGSYEQYF. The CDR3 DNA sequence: TGCGCCAGCAGCCACAGGGATGGATCCTACGAGCAGTACTTC.

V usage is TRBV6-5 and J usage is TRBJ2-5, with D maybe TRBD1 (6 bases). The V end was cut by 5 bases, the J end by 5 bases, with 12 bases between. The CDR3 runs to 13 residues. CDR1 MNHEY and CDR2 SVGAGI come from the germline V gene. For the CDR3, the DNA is TGTGCCAGCAGTATGACAGGCGCCGAGACCCAGTACTTC. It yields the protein CASSMTGAETQYF.

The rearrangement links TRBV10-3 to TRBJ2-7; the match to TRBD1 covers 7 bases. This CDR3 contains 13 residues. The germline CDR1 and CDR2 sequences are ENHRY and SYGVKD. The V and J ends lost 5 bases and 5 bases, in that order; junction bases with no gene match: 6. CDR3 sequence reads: CAISPRQGNEQYF. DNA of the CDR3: TGTGCCATCAGTCCAAGACAGGGTAACGAGCAGTACTTC.